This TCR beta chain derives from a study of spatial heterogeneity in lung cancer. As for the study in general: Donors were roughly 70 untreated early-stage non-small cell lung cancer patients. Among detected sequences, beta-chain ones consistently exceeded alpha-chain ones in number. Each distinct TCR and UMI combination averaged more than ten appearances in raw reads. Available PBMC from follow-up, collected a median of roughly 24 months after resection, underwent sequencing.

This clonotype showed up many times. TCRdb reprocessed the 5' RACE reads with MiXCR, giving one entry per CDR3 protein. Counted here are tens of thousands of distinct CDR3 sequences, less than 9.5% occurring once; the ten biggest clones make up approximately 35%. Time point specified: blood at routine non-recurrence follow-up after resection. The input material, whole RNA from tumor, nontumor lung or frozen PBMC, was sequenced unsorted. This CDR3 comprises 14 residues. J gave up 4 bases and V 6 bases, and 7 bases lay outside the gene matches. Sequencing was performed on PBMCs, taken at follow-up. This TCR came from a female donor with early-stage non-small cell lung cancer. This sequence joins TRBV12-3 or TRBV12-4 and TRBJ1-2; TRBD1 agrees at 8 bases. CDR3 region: CASSPNRGAYGYTF. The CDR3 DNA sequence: TGTGCCAGCAGCCCTAACAGGGGGGCCTATGGCTACACCTTC.